This T cell receptor (beta chain) was identified in a study of blood T cell repertoires in COVID-19. The CDR3 is 15 amino acids. Germline-derived CDR1 and CDR2 are SGHRS and YFSETQ. V was trimmed by 4 bases and J by 1 base, leaving 15 bases between them. Produced via immunoSEQ multiplex PCR; TCRdb's table is partial and in-frame only. Among fewer than 75,000 clones listed, approximately 92% were seen once. This clone rates as medium-sized. The sample contains more than one DNA sequence encoding this CDR3. The sequence derives from a man of 80 years or more with acute or convalescent COVID-19. The sample comprised peripheral blood. This chain uses TRBV5-1 with TRBJ2-7; possibly TRBD1 for D (9 bases). CDR3 sequence: CASSPGGTGSYEQYF. CDR3 nucleotides: TGCGCCAGCAGCCCGGGAGGGACAGGGTCCTACGAGCAGTACTTC.